This T cell receptor beta chain comes out of a study of neoadjuvant nivolumab and ipilimumab in lung cancer (dated by TCRdb to 2020 to 2021). For the wider study: Nivolumab was administered intravenously at 3 mg/kg on days 1, 15 and 29, and in the combination arm ipilimumab 1 mg/kg was added on day 1 only. The primary trial endpoint was the major pathologic response (MPR) rate in the intention-to-treat population in each study arm. Of the roughly 45 patients with operable NSCLC treated in the trial, approximately 23 were randomized to nivolumab monotherapy and approximately 20 to nivolumab plus ipilimumab. The study compared TCR repertoires in pretherapy (baseline) peripheral blood with TCR repertoires in tumors resected at surgery following neoadjuvant immune checkpoint blockade. Matched pretherapy and resected tumor pairs were analyzed for seven patients: four treated with nivolumab and three with nivolumab plus ipilimumab. What the authors observed across the whole study: From pretherapy to surgery, tumor T-cell richness and clonality increased in three of three dual-therapy tumors but in only two of four nivolumab-treated tumors. Pretherapy blood TCR richness correlated positively with richness in tumors resected after neoadjuvant therapy (Spearman R of about 0.82). TCR sequencing was performed in a small number of samples. Compared with tumor-adjacent uninvolved lung, resected tumors had greater TCR richness and clonality, and increases showed up in more of the dual-therapy-treated tumors. No significant correlation was found between TCR clonality and pathologic tumor regression, and only one major-pathologic-response sample was available for the clonality analysis.

V is reduced by 6 bases and J by 4 bases, leaving a spacing of 13 bases between them. From the cysteine through the phenylalanine, the CDR3 covers 14 amino acids. Only CDR3 DNA remains: 42 bases, in frame from the first base. Sequences SGHVT (CDR1) and SQSDAQ (CDR2) are obtained from the germline V gene. This clone has a handful of counts. The antigen this receptor binds is unknown. Per-base quality was not reported, and no clone a single base away is much larger than it. The library was generated by the immunoSEQ multiplex PCR assay. The authors processed their data as follows. Richness and clonality were used to summarize the repertoires, and clones that significantly expanded or contracted between pre- and post-therapy samples were identified. Drawn from immuneACCESS, this table holds only the in-frame rearrangements with V and J called that TCRdb kept. Clones are partly lost; checked studies trace under half to an unresolved V gene and leave the rest unexplained. V and J calls and clone size follow that table, whereas D and trimming were derived from the DNA. This sample holds 18,000 or so clones; roughly three quarters were observed only once. Of the sample, around 8.1% falls within the top ten clones.

The sample's time point label is to be understood as: at surgical resection after neoadjuvant nivolumab +/- ipilimumab. Samples were obtained from the phase 2 randomized NEOSTAR trial, in which neoadjuvant nivolumab or nivolumab plus ipilimumab followed by surgery was tested in operable NSCLC. This receptor was obtained from an adult with non-small cell lung cancer. The sample in question was tumor tissue, obtained after neoadjuvant nivolumab, alone or with ipilimumab, at or shortly before surgery. In this chain, TRBV7-4 is recombined with TRBJ1-3, with a tentative D gene TRBD1 over 5 matching bases. The DNA sequence follows: TGTGCCAGCAGTTCGTGGACAAGGGGAAACACCATATATTTT. Translated, this gives CASSSWTRGNTIYF. Reference TRBV7-4 and TRBJ1-3 proteins supply the regions before and after the CDR3; the full variable domain is: GAGVSQSPRYKVAKRGRDVALRCDSISGHVTLYWYRQTLGQGSEVLTYSQSDAQRDKSGRPSGRFSAERPERSVSTLKIQRTEQGDSAVYLCASSSWTRGNTIYFGEGSWLTVV.